The 24 T cell receptor beta chains reported below all come from one sample, sequenced in a study of metastatic and nonmetastatic thyroid tumors. No patient received treatment before thyroid surgery. TCRdb redid the clone calls on the PCR reads using MiXCR. The table shows tens of thousands of clones, with 3.5% to 5% occurring only once. Sequenced sample: blood. Receptor source: a female donor with papillary thyroid cancer or a benign thyroid nodule (not recorded which). Some clones in this sample may be carry-over from other donors' samples.

In its sample, this clone was seen many times. The CDR3 DNA reads as TGTGCCAGCAGTTTATTTGGCTATTCCTACGAGCAGTACTTC. Amino acids: CASSLFGYSYEQYF. V gene TRBV7-9 combines with J gene TRBJ2-7; no firm D call. Germline V gene sequence: CDR1 SEHNR, CDR2 FQNEAQ (reference sequence). This CDR3 comprises 14 residues. Trimming stripped 6 bases from V and 1 base from J, with 13 bases between.

This clone came up many times. The CDR3 region is CASSPGTSGRTRYF. CDR3 in DNA: TGTGCCAGCAGCCCCGGGACTAGCGGGAGGACTCGGTACTTC. J is TRBJ2-7 and V is TRBV28; TRBD2 agrees at 15 bases. Germline assignment: CDR1 MDHEN and CDR2 SYDVKM. Trimming removed 6 bases from V and 12 bases from J; junction bases left unmatched: 9. The CDR3 totals 14 residues.

This clone was seen at least ten times. The rearrangement joins TRBV5-1 to TRBJ2-5; D is possibly TRBD1 (5 bases). Trimming left V 5 bases short and J 9 bases short, with 20 bases between. The CDR3 has 14 residues. The germline gives CDR1 SGHRS, CDR2 YFSETQ. In DNA form, the CDR3 reads TGCGCCAGCAGGCCGACAGTTGCCGGGTACGCCCAGTACTTC. Translating it yields CASRPTVAGYAQYF.

V usage is TRBV6-1 and J usage is TRBJ2-7; D may be TRBD1 (6 bases). The CDR3 sequence is 16 residues long. The V gene's germline CDR1 is MNHNS and CDR2 SASEGT. Trimming removed 4 bases at V and 4 bases at J, with 20 bases between. CDR3 nucleotide sequence: TGTGCCAGCAGTGGAACAGGGATAGGTTGGGGTTACGAGCAGTACTTC. Its translation: CASSGTGIGWGYEQYF.

There are many counts of this clone. This chain links TRBV6-1 with TRBJ2-1; 8 nucleotides match TRBD2. Germline V gene data show CDR1 as MNHNS and CDR2 as SASEGT. The length of the CDR3 is 15 residues. The V gene end was trimmed by 2 bases and the J gene end by 9 bases; junction bases not matched to a gene: 9. The CDR3 DNA follows: TGTGCCAGCAGTGAATTCTCCCTAGCGGGTGCTGAGCAGTTCTTC. Its protein is CASSEFSLAGAEQFF.

This clone was seen only a few times. Possible read error: a much larger clone is one base away. The chain links TRBV18 to TRBJ2-2, with D uncertain. Germline CDR1 KGHSH, CDR2 LQKENI. The CDR3 covers 15 residues. V lost 2 bases, J lost 0 bases, and 7 bases lay in between. CDR3 in DNA: TGTGCCAGCTCACCAGACGGGTCGAACACCGGGGAGCTGTTTTTT. Its protein is CASSPDGSNTGELFF.

The chain joins TRBV28 to TRBJ2-5; a weak D match, TRBD2 (5 bases). CDR1 is MDHEN, CDR2 SYDVKM, per germline. CDR3 size: 13 residues. V was shortened by 6 bases and J by 4 bases, with 12 bases between the two germline ends. CDR3 residues: CASRKLAGETQYF. Written as DNA, the CDR3 is TGTGCCAGCAGGAAGCTAGCAGGAGAGACCCAGTACTTC.

This clone was detected only a few times. Its ends do not fully match the called genes, so a read error is possible. The V call is TRBV4-1, the J call TRBJ1-6, with 10 positions matching TRBD1. The CDR3 consists of 18 residues. CDR1 is MGHRA and CDR2 is YSYEKL in the germline V gene. DNA for the CDR3: TGCGCCAGCAGCCAAATGGCGGTCGACAGGGGGCGAAATTCACCCGTCCAATTT. This gives the protein CASSQMAVDRGRNSPVQF.

Concerning this clone: Given the absence of the conserved phenylalanine or tryptophan at the CDR3 end, a read error is likely. The chain is built from TRBV7-3 and TRBJ1-2; D is perhaps TRBD1 (6 bases). Germline V gives CDR1 SGHTA, CDR2 FQGTGA. The CDR3 has 14 amino acids. Trimming left V 5 bases short and J 8 bases short, with 18 bases between. The CDR3 nucleotides read TGTGCCAGCAGCCCGGGGTCAGGGGTTGTCGGCTACACCCTC. Amino acids: CASSPGSGVVGYTL.

There are a few counts of this clone. This chain links TRBV6-1 with TRBJ1-6; no definite D call. Trimming left V 2 bases short and J 13 bases short, with 6 bases between. The CDR3 has 11 amino acids. Germline CDR1 and CDR2: MNHNS and SASEGT. DNA of the CDR3: TGTGCCAGCAGTGAAAGCTCGCCCCTCCACTTT. The encoded protein is CASSESSPLHF.

This clone has more than one count but fewer than ten. The chain is built from TRBV20-1 and TRBJ2-7; 10 bases align to TRBD2. J lost 7 bases, V lost 1 base, and 10 bases had no gene match. Germline CDR1 reads DFQATT; CDR2 reads SNEGSKA (reference sequence). The CDR3 covers 15 residues. The DNA of the CDR3 is TGCAGTGCTAGAGCCCGAGCGGGAGGGAACTGGGAGCAGTACTTC. This gives the protein CSARARAGGNWEQYF.

This clone came up many times. This chain joins TRBV5-4 and TRBJ2-2; D is ambiguous. V was trimmed by 4 bases and J by 3 bases, leaving 7 bases between them. CDR1 and CDR2 from the germline V gene are SGHNT and YYREEE (reference sequence). The CDR3 is made up of 13 amino acids. CDR3 sequence (DNA): TGTGCCAGCAGCCCCCCCGACACCGGGGAGCTGTTTTTT. It specifies CASSPPDTGELFF.

This rearrangement joins TRBV6-2 or TRBV6-3 to TRBJ1-2; D call uncertain. The CDR3 contains 11 residues. Trimming removed 10 bases from V and 8 bases from J, with 14 bases in between. Germline V lookup: CDR1 MNHEY, CDR2 SVGEGT. This CDR3 is CAIYTVGGYTF. The CDR3 coding sequence is TGTGCCATATACACGGTTGGGGGCTACACCTTC.

This clone was seen many times. J is TRBJ2-7 and V is TRBV18; a possible D gene is TRBD1 (6 bases). This CDR3 has 14 amino acids. Trimming pared 4 bases from V and 5 bases from J, leaving 15 bases between. Germline lookup yields CDR1 KGHSH and CDR2 LQKENI. CDR3 region: CASSQNRDINEQYF. The CDR3 DNA sequence: TGTGCCAGCTCACAAAACAGGGATATCAACGAGCAGTACTTC.

This chain connects TRBV11-2 to TRBJ2-7, with 7 bases matching TRBD1. V dropped 0 bases and J dropped 7; count of bases not matched to a gene: 3. Germline V CDR1 and CDR2: SGHAT, FQNNGV. The CDR3 totals 13 residues. CDR3 in amino acids: CASSLDRGLEQYF. The CDR3 nucleotides are TGTGCCAGCAGCTTAGACAGGGGGTTGGAGCAGTACTTC.

The V and J genes are TRBV6-1 and TRBJ1-1, with D possibly being TRBD1 (5 bases). Trimming stripped 3 bases from V and 2 bases from J, with 7 bases between. The germline CDR1 and CDR2 sequences are MNHNS and SASEGT. CDR3 size: 13 residues. The CDR3 region is CASSDRDNTEAFF. The CDR3 DNA reads TGTGCCAGCAGTGACCGGGACAACACTGAAGCTTTCTTT.

The chain couples TRBV5-1 to TRBJ2-1; no reliable D call. This CDR3 comprises 13 residues. V lost 4 bases and J lost 2, with 7 bases in between. Looked up from germline, CDR1 is SGHRS and CDR2 is YFSETQ. The CDR3 loop is CASSTRPYNEQFF. CDR3 DNA: TGCGCCAGCAGCACCCGTCCCTACAATGAGCAGTTCTTC.

This clone has a count of ten or more. The V call is TRBV7-6, the J call TRBJ2-5; 12 bases are a match to TRBD2. Germline trimming cut 0 bases from V and 5 bases from J; bases unmatched to any gene: 4. CDR3 length: 16 amino acids. Germline CDR1 reads SGHVS; CDR2 reads FNYEAQ. The DNA of the CDR3 is TGTGCCAGCAGCTTAGCGCTGACTAGCGGGAGTGAGACCCAGTACTTC. Translation: CASSLALTSGSETQYF. The full variable domain, completed using reference TRBV7-6 and TRBJ2-5, is GAGVSQSPRYKVTKRGQDVALRCDPISGHVSLYWYRQALGQGPEFLTYFNYEAQQDKSGLPNDRFSAERPEGSISTLTIQRTEQRDSAMYRCASSLALTSGSETQYFGPGTRLLVL.

This clone showed up many times. The V gene is TRBV19, the J gene TRBJ2-7; TRBD1 agrees at 7 bases. The V segment lost 9 bases and the J segment 2 bases; nucleotides outside the gene matches: 13. Germline CDR1 LNHDA, CDR2 SQIVND (reference sequence). This CDR3 is 15 amino acids long. CDR3 sequence reads: CASRSKGGPAYEQYF. CDR3 bases: TGTGCCAGCCGGTCTAAAGGGGGCCCCGCCTACGAGCAGTACTTC.

This clone was recorded many times. The chain has TRBV7-9 and TRBJ1-2; no firm D call. V was trimmed by 5 bases and J by 4 bases, leaving 8 bases between them. Germline assignment: CDR1 SEHNR and CDR2 FQNEAQ (reference sequence). The CDR3 has 12 amino acids. Written as DNA, the CDR3 is TGTGCCAGCAGCAGCTTCGGCTATGGCTACACCTTC. This codes for CASSSFGYGYTF.

This clone was recorded at least ten times. The CDR3 region is CASSPLWAGFYGYTF. Written as DNA, the CDR3 is TGTGCCAGCAGCCCACTTTGGGCAGGGTTTTATGGCTACACCTTC. The chain combines TRBV7-2 with TRBJ1-2, with D tentatively TRBD1 (5 bases). Trimming removed 5 bases at V and 5 bases at J, with 18 bases between. CDR3 length equals 15 residues. Germline lookup yields CDR1 SGHTA and CDR2 FQGNSA. The full variable domain, its missing parts supplied by reference TRBV7-2 and TRBJ1-2, is GAGVSQSPSNKVTEKGKDVELRCDPISGHTALYWYRQSLGQGLEFLIYFQGNSAPDKSGLPSDRFSAERTGGSVSTLTIQRTQQEDSAVYLCASSPLWAGFYGYTFGSGTRLTVV.

This clone occurred many times. The V and J genes are TRBV7-8 and TRBJ2-2, with TRBD2 identical over 15 bases. J was trimmed by 3 bases and V by 7 bases; bases with no gene match: 12. CDR1 is SGHVS, CDR2 FQNEAQ, per germline. The CDR3 is 19 residues long. The CDR3, as DNA: TGTGCCAGCATCCCGGTGGGACTAGCGGGGGGAGGAGACACCGGGGAGCTGTTTTTT. This encodes CASIPVGLAGGGDTGELFF.

The table lists this clone with many counts. The rearrangement links TRBV15 to TRBJ2-1; TRBD2 matches at 8 bases. Trimming removed 0 bases from V and 7 bases from J; junction bases left unmatched: 5. CDR3 size: 15 residues. Germline CDR1 LNHNV, CDR2 YYDKDF (reference sequence). CDR3 sequence (DNA): TGTGCCACCAGCAGAGATCGGGGGGGGTTAAATGAGCAGTTCTTC. Protein product: CATSRDRGGLNEQFF.

The sample holds a few counts of this clone. This may be a read error, as it is one base from a much larger clone. The chain links TRBV10-3 to TRBJ2-1; 9 nucleotides match TRBD2. Germline CDR1 is ENHRY and CDR2 is SYGVKD. J gave up 2 bases and V 3 bases, and 11 bases lay outside the gene matches. This CDR3 region has 18 residues. The CDR3 loop is CAISDHKSSGNTYNEQFF. As DNA, the CDR3 is TGTGCCATCAGTGACCACAAGTCTAGCGGGAACACCTACAATGAGCAGTTCTTC.